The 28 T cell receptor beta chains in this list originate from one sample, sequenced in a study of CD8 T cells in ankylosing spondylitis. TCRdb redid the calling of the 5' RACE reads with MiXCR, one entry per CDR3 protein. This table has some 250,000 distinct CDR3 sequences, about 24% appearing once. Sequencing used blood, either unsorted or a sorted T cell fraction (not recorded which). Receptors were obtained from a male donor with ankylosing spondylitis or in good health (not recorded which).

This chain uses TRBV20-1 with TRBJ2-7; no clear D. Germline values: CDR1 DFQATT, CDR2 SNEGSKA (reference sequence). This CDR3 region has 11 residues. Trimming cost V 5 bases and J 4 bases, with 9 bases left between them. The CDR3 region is CSAASSYEQYF. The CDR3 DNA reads TGCAGTGCTGCGTCTAGTTACGAGCAGTACTTC.

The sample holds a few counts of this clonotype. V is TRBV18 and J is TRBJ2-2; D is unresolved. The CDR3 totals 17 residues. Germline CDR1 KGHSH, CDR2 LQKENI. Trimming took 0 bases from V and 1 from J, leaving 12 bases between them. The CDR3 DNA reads TGTGCCAGCTCACCACCGGTGGCAGATATGAACACCGGGGAGCTGTTTTTT. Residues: CASSPPVADMNTGELFF.

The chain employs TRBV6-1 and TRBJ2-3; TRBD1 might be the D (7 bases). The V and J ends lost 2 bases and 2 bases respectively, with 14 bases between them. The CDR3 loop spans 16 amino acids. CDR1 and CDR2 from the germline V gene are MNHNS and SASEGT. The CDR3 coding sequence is TGTGCCAGCAGTGAACAGGGGGGCACATACACAGATACGCAGTATTTT. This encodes CASSEQGGTYTDTQYF.

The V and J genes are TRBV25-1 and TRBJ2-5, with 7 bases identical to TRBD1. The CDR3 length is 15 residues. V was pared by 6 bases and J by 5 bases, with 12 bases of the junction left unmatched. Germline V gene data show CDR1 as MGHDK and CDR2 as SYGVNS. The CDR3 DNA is TGTGCCAGCAGCCCCAGAGAGGGGGCACGGGAGACCCAGTACTTC. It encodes CASSPREGARETQYF.

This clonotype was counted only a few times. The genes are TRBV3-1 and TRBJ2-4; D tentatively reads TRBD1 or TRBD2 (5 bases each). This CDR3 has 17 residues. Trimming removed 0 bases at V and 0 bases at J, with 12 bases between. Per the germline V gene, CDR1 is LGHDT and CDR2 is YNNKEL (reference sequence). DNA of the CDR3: TGTGCCAGCAGCCAAGATCTCCGAGGGGAAGCCAAAAACATTCAGTACTTC. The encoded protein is CASSQDLRGEAKNIQYF.

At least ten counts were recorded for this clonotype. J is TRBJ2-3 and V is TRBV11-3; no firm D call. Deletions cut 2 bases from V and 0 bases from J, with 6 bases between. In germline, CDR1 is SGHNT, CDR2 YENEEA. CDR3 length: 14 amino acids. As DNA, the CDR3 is TGTGCCAGCAGCTTAACCAGTAGCACAGATACGCAGTATTTT. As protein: CASSLTSSTDTQYF.

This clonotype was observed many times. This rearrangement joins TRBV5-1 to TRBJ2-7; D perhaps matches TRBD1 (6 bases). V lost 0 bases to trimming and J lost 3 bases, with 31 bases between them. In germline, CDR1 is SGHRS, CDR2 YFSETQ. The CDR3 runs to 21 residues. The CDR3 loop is CASSLVFYGTRRILENYEQYF. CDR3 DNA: TGCGCCAGCAGCTTGGTTTTTTACGGGACACGAAGAATACTTGAGAACTACGAGCAGTACTTC.

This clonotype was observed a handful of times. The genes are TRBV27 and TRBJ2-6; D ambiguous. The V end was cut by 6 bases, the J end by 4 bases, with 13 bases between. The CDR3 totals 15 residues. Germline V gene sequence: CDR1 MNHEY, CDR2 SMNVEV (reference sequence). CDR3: CASSSPLGGANVLTF. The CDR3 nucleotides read TGTGCCAGCAGCTCCCCGTTGGGGGGGGCCAACGTCCTGACTTTC.

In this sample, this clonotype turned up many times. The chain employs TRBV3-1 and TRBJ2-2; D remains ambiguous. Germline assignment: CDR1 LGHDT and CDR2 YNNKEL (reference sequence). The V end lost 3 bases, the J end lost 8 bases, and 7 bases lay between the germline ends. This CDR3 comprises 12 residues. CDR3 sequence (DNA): TGTGCCAGCAGCCAGACGTGGGGGGAGCTGTTTTTT. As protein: CASSQTWGELFF.

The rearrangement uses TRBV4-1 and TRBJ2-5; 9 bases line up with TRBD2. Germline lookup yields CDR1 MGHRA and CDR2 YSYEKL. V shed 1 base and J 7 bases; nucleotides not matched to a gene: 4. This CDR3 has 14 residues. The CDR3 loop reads CASSQALAGPTQYF. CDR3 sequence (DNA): TGCGCCAGCAGCCAAGCGCTAGCGGGACCGACCCAGTACTTC.

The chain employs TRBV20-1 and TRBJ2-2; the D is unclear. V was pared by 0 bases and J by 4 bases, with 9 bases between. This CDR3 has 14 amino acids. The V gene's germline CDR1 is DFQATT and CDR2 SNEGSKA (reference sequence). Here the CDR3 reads CSAREWQATGELFF. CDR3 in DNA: TGCAGTGCTAGAGAATGGCAGGCCACCGGGGAGCTGTTTTTT.

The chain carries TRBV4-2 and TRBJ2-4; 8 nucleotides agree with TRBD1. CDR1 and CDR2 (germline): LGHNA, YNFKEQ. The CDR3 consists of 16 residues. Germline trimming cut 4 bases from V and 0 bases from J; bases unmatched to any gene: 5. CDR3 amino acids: CASSLGTGVAKNIQYF. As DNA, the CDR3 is TGTGCCAGCAGCCTTGGGACAGGTGTAGCCAAAAACATTCAGTACTTC.

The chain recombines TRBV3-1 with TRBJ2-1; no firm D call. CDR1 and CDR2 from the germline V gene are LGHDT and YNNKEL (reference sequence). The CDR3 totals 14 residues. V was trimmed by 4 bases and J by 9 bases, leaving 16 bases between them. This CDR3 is CASSPFRASIEQFF. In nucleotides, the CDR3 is TGTGCCAGCAGCCCGTTTCGGGCGTCAATTGAGCAGTTCTTC.

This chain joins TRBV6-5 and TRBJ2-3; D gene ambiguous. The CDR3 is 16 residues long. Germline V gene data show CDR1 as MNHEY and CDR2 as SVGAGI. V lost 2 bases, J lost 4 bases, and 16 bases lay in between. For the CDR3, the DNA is TGTGCCAGCAGTTACCTGACCCCGGCTGTCGCAGATACGCAGTATTTT. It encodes CASSYLTPAVADTQYF.

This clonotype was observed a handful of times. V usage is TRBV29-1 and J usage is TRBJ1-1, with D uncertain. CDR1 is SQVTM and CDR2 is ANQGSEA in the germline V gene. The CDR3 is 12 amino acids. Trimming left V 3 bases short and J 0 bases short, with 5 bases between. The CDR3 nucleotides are TGCAGCGTTGACGGGATGAACACTGAAGCTTTCTTT. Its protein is CSVDGMNTEAFF.

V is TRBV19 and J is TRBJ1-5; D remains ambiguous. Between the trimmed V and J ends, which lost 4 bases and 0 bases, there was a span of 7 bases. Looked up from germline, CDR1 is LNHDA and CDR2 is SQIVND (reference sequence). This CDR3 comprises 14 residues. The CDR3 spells CASSKQHSNQPQHF. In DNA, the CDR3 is TGTGCCAGTAGTAAGCAGCATAGCAATCAGCCCCAGCATTTT.

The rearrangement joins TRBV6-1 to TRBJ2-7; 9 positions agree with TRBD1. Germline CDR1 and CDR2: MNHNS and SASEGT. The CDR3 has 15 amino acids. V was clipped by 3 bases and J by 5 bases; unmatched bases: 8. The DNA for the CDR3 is TGTGCCAGCAGTGACCCCGGGACAGGGTTCGACGAGCAGTACTTC. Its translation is CASSDPGTGFDEQYF.

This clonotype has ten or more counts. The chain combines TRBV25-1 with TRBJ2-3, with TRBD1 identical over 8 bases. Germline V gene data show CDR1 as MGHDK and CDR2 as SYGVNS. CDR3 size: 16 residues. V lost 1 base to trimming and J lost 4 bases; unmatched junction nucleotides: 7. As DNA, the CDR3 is TGTGCCAGCAGTGAATTCCGGCAGGGGGCTGCAGATACGCAGTATTTT. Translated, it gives CASSEFRQGAADTQYF.

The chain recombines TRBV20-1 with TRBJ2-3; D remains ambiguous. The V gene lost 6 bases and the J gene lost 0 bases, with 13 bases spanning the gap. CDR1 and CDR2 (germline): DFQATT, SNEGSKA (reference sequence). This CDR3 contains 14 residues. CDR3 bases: TGCAGTGCCCCGATAGGGCTTAGCACAGATACGCAGTATTTT. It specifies CSAPIGLSTDTQYF.

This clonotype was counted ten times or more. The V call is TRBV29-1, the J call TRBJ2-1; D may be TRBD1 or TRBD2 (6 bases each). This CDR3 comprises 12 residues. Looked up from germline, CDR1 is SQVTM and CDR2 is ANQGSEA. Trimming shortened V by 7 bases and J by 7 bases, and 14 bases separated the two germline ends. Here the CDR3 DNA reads TGCAGCGGGAATAAAGGGGGGAATGAGCAGTTCTTC. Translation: CSGNKGGNEQFF.

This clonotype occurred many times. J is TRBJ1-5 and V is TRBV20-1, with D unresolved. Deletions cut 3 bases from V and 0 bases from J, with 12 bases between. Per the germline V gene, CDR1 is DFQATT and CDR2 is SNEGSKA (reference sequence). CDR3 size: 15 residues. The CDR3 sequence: CSARSLGNSNQPQHF. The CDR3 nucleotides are TGCAGTGCTAGGTCCCTGGGGAATAGCAATCAGCCCCAGCATTTT.

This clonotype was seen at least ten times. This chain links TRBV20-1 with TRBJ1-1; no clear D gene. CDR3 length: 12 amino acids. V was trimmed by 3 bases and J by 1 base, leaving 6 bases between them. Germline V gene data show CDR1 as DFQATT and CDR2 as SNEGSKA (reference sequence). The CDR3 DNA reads TGCAGTGCTAGGGATGCGAACACTGAAGCTTTCTTT. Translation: CSARDANTEAFF.

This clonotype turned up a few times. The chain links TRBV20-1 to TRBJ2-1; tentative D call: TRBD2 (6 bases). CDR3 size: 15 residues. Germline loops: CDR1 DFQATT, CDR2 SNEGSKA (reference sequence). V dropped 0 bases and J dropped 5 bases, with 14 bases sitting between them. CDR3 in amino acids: CSARDSLARDNEQFF. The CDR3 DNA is TGCAGTGCTAGAGATTCCCTAGCGAGGGACAATGAGCAGTTCTTC.

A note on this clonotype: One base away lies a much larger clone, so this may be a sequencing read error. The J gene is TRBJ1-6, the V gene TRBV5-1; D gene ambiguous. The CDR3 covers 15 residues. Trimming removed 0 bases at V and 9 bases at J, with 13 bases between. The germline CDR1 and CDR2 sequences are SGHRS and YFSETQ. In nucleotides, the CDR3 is TGCGCCAGCAGCTTGGCCGGGCTGACTCGTTCACCCCTCCACTTT. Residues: CASSLAGLTRSPLHF.

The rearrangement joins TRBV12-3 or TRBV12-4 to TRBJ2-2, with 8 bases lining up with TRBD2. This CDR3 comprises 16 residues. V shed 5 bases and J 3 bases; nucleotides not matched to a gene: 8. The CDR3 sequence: CASSGLAPRDTGELFF. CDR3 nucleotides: TGTGCCAGCAGTGGACTAGCCCCCCGGGACACCGGGGAGCTGTTTTTT.

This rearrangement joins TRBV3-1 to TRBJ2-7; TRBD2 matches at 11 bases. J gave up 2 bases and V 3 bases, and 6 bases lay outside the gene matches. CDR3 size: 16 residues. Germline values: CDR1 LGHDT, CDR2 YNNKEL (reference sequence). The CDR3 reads CASSHDTSGGTYEQYF. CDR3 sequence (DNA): TGTGCCAGCAGCCATGACACTAGCGGGGGCACCTACGAGCAGTACTTC.

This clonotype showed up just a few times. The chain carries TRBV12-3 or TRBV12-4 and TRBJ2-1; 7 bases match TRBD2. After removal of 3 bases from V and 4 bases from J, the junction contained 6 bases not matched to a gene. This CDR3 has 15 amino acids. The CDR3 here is CASSLDAGEYNEQFF. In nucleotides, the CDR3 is TGTGCCAGCAGTTTGGACGCGGGGGAGTACAATGAGCAGTTCTTC.

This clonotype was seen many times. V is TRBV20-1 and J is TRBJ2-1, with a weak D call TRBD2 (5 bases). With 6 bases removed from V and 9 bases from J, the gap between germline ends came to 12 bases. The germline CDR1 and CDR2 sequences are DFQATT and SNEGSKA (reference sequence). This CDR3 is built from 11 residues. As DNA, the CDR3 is TGCAGTGCCAGGACGGGGTTTGAGCAGTTCTTC. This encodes CSARTGFEQFF.